This T cell receptor (beta chain) originates from a study of blood T cell repertoires in COVID-19. The protocol was immunoSEQ multiplex PCR, while the TCRdb copy is restricted to in-frame clones and leaves out a portion. The table lists over 300,000 clones, over 75% of them singletons. Recruitment covered over 20 US areas and drew participants whose ages spanned about 18 to 95 years. In assigning cohorts, the study relied on participant-reported clinical history. This CDR3 comprises 15 residues. The V end was cut by 0 bases, the J end by 2 bases, with 10 bases between. Germline V CDR1 and CDR2: SGHTA, FQGNSA.

The genes are TRBV7-2 and TRBJ1-2; D is undetermined. The TCR sequence derives from a man in his thirties or forties who had recovered from COVID-19. The sample comprised PBMCs or T cells enriched from blood (not recorded which). The CDR3 region is CASSLARGGNYGYTF. The CDR3 DNA reads TGTGCCAGCAGCTTAGCCCGCGGAGGGAACTATGGCTACACCTTC.